This T cell receptor beta chain is drawn from a study of OX40 agonist ivuxolimab in advanced cancers. The CDR3 totals 16 residues. Germline CDR1 reads MNHEY; CDR2 reads SMNVEV (reference sequence). Deletions cut 2 bases from V and 0 bases from J, with 12 bases between. The assay was immunoSEQ multiplex PCR, and TCRdb's table has in-frame clones only and misses some. The repertoire holds about 60,000 clones, with 80% to 90% as singletons. V gene TRBV27 combines with J gene TRBJ2-3, with D unclear. The material sequenced was CD4+ or CD8+ T cells sorted from blood, taken in a trial of the OX40 agonist ivuxolimab. The TCR sequence derives from an adult with an advanced solid tumor such as melanoma, head and neck, liver or kidney cancer. For the CDR3, the DNA is TGTGCCAGCAGTTTACCGGGCGGAACTAGCACAGATACGCAGTATTTT. Translation gives CASSLPGGTSTDTQYF.